Presented here are 13 T cell receptor beta chains from one specimen sequenced in a study of blood T cells in healthy people across ages. Combining a sample-barcoded 5' primer with a J-beta primer mix, a second PCR ran for roughly 7 to 12 cycles. TCRdb analysed the 5' RACE reads with MiXCR anew, one entry per CDR3 protein. The sample includes more than 650,000 distinct CDR3 sequences, roughly 50% of them seen just once. Sequenced material: blood. The receptor source for this set is a man older than 75 in good health.

The chain is built from TRBV7-2 and TRBJ1-1, with 7 bases that match TRBD1. The trim removed 5 bases at V and 9 bases at J, leaving 12 bases unmatched. CDR3 size: 14 residues. The germline V gene encodes CDR1 SGHTA and CDR2 FQGNSA. CDR3 amino acids: CASSPDRARVQAFF. In DNA form, the CDR3 reads TGTGCCAGCAGCCCAGACAGGGCCCGGGTCCAAGCTTTCTTT. Complete variable domain (other parts from reference TRBV7-2 and TRBJ1-1): GAGVSQSPSNKVTEKGKDVELRCDPISGHTALYWYRQSLGQGLEFLIYFQGNSAPDKSGLPSDRFSAERTGGSVSTLTIQRTQQEDSAVYLCASSPDRARVQAFFGQGTRLTVV.

The chain recombines TRBV14 with TRBJ1-1; tentatively, D is TRBD1 (6 bases). Trimming took 4 bases from V and 0 from J, leaving 18 bases between them. Germline loops: CDR1 SGHDN, CDR2 FVKESK. The CDR3 length is 17 residues. DNA for the CDR3: TGTGCCAGCAGCCTCCGCGGGGTGGGGGCCATGAACACTGAAGCTTTCTTT. Encoded protein: CASSLRGVGAMNTEAFF.

Only one count was recorded for this clonotype. V and J are TRBV7-9 and TRBJ2-7, with D unclear. The J call is in doubt because the DNA end fits TRBJ2-5 better. CDR3 size: 13 residues. Germline loops: CDR1 SEHNR, CDR2 FQNEAQ (reference sequence). The CDR3 DNA reads as TGTGCCAGCAGCTTAGGTAGCTACGAGACCCAGTACTTC. This encodes CASSLGSYETQYF.

The gene calls are TRBV7-2 and TRBJ2-5; possible D gene TRBD2, 5 bases. This CDR3 has 14 amino acids. Germline loops: CDR1 SGHTA, CDR2 FQGNSA. V was pared by 3 bases and J by 10 bases, with 18 bases between. Written as DNA, the CDR3 is TGTGCCAGCAGCTTCCTGGCGGGCGGGCTCGGCCAGTACTTC. Its protein product is CASSFLAGGLGQYF. The full variable domain, with the rest looked up from reference TRBV7-2 and TRBJ2-5, is GAGVSQSPSNKVTEKGKDVELRCDPISGHTALYWYRQSLGQGLEFLIYFQGNSAPDKSGLPSDRFSAERTGGSVSTLTIQRTQQEDSAVYLCASSFLAGGLGQYFGPGTRLLVL.

The gene calls are TRBV10-2 and TRBJ2-1, with 10 bases identical to TRBD2. The CDR3 has 15 amino acids. The V and J ends lost 2 bases and 3 bases, in that order; junction bases with no gene match: 1. Per the germline V gene, CDR1 is WSHSY and CDR2 is SAAADI. CDR3 residues: CASSERTSGYNEQFF. In DNA form, the CDR3 reads TGCGCCAGCAGTGAGAGGACTAGCGGCTACAATGAGCAGTTCTTC.

The CDR3 sequence: CASSVARSDRYAYF. In DNA, the CDR3 is TGTGCCAGCAGTGTCGCCAGGTCGGACAGATACGCGTATTTT. V and J are TRBV2 and TRBJ2-3; possible D gene TRBD1, 6 bases. The CDR3 is 14 amino acids. The V gene lost 4 bases and the J gene lost 14 bases, with 22 bases spanning the gap. Germline CDR1 SNHLY, CDR2 FYNNEI.

The genes are TRBV20-1 and TRBJ2-7, with 8 bases lining up with TRBD1. The CDR3 is 14 amino acids. CDR1 is DFQATT, CDR2 SNEGSKA, per germline (reference sequence). The J segment lost 4 bases and the V segment lost 6 bases, leaving 11 bases of the junction unmatched. The CDR3 here is CSARGGRGLYEQYF. The CDR3 nucleotides read TGCAGTGCCCGCGGCGGCAGGGGGCTTTACGAGCAGTACTTC.

This clonotype has only a few counts. The chain links TRBV13 to TRBJ2-1; no clear D. Germline V gene sequence: CDR1 PRHDT, CDR2 FYEKMQ (reference sequence). With 0 bases removed from V and 0 bases from J, the gap between germline ends came to 9 bases. The CDR3 sequence is 16 residues long. The CDR3 protein is CASSLGQTHSYNEQFF. Written as DNA, the CDR3 is TGTGCCAGCAGCTTAGGACAGACTCACTCCTACAATGAGCAGTTCTTC.

As for this clonotype: A read error may produce the germline difference seen at one junction end. For the CDR3, the DNA is TGTGCTAGCAGCTTAGGGGGACTAGCGGGAGGGACGGAGCAGTTCTTC. It encodes CASSLGGLAGGTEQFF. This rearrangement joins TRBV7-7 to TRBJ2-1, with TRBD2 matching 16 bases. Germline CDR1 and CDR2: SSHAT and FNYEAQ (reference sequence). The CDR3 runs to 16 residues.

The rearrangement links TRBV28 to TRBJ2-2; the match to TRBD1 covers 7 bases. CDR3 length: 14 amino acids. Trimming removed 9 bases from V and 4 bases from J; junction bases left unmatched: 8. Germline V CDR1 and CDR2: MDHEN, SYDVKM. The CDR3 nucleotides are TGTGCCAGTATCCACGACAGGGCCACCGGGGAGCTGTTTTTT. Protein sequence: CASIHDRATGELFF.

This chain connects TRBV29-1 to TRBJ2-3, with TRBD2 identical over 8 bases. This CDR3 is 14 amino acids long. J was trimmed by 2 bases and V by 2 bases; bases with no gene match: 3. Per germline, CDR1 SQVTM and CDR2 ANQGSEA. CDR3 nucleotide sequence: TGCAGCGTTGAAACTAGCGGTTTCACAGATACGCAGTATTTT. Its translation: CSVETSGFTDTQYF.

The chain is built from TRBV7-2 and TRBJ2-5, with TRBD2 as a possible D gene (6 bases). Looked up from germline, CDR1 is SGHTA and CDR2 is FQGNSA. Deletions cut 8 bases from V and 11 bases from J, with 21 bases between. This CDR3 region has 13 residues. CDR3 sequence (DNA): TGTGCCAGCCGGGAGCTAGCCGTCGGTGAGCAGTACTTC. Translation gives CASRELAVGEQYF.

The sample holds a few counts of this clonotype. The chain is built from TRBV28 and TRBJ2-1; D possibly corresponds to TRBD2 (6 bases). The CDR3 sequence is 15 residues long. V was shortened by 2 bases and J by 3 bases, with 11 bases between the two germline ends. Germline assignment: CDR1 MDHEN and CDR2 SYDVKM. CDR3 in amino acids: CASSLVRLGYNEQFF. CDR3 DNA sequence: TGTGCCAGCAGTTTAGTTCGACTAGGCTACAATGAGCAGTTCTTC.